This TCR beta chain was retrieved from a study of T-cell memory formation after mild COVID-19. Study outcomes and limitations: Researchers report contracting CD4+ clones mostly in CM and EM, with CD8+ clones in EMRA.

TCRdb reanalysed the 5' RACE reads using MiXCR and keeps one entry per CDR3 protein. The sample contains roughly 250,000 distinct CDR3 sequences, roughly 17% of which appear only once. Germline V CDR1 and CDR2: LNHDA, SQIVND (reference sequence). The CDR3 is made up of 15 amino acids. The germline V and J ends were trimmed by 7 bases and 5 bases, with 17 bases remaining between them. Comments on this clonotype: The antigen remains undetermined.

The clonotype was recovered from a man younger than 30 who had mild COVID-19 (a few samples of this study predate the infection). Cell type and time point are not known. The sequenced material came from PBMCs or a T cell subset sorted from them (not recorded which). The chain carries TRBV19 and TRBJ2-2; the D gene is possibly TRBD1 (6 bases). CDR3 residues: CASKKGAGVTGELFF. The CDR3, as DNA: TGTGCCAGTAAAAAAGGGGCAGGGGTAACCGGGGAGCTGTTTTTT.